The 10 T cell receptor beta chains in this list originate from one sample, sequenced in a study of cytomegalovirus exposure and HLA in healthy donors. 60 Vbeta and 13 Jbeta primers were used in PCR. Repertoires were generated with immunoSEQ multiplex PCR, while TCRdb's copy carries only in-frame clones and drops some. The sample has roughly 150,000 clones, 80% seen once. The specimen sequenced was PBMCs. These TCRs come from a middle-aged woman in good health and CMV-seronegative.

J is TRBJ2-1 and V is TRBV7-9; 8 positions agree with TRBD1. CDR3 length: 15 amino acids. Germline CDR1 reads SEHNR; CDR2 reads FQNEAQ (reference sequence). J lost 1 base, V lost 2 bases, and 1 base had no gene match. The DNA of the CDR3 is TGTGCCAGCAGCTTAAGACAGGGGTCCTACAATGAGCAGTTCTTC. It yields the protein CASSLRQGSYNEQFF.

The rearrangement uses TRBV7-8 and TRBJ2-3; 7 bases are shared with TRBD2. Germline CDR1 and CDR2: SGHVS and FQNEAQ. CDR3 length: 15 residues. The V segment lost 1 base and the J segment 2 bases; nucleotides outside the gene matches: 3. DNA of the CDR3: TGTGCCAGCAGCTTAGTGGGACTACTCACAGATACGCAGTATTTT. Protein product: CASSLVGLLTDTQYF.

The V call is TRBV7-3, the J call TRBJ1-1; D remains unclear. V was cut by 5 bases and J by 1 base, with 8 bases left in between. The CDR3 length is 13 residues. Germline CDR1 and CDR2: SGHTA and FQGTGA. The CDR3: CASSPQANTEAFF. The CDR3 bases are TGTGCCAGCAGCCCTCAAGCGAACACTGAAGCTTTCTTT.

The chain has TRBV11-2 and TRBJ2-7; tentatively, D is TRBD2 (7 bases). The length of the CDR3 is 14 residues. Per the germline V gene, CDR1 is SGHAT and CDR2 is FQNNGV. Between the trimmed V and J ends, which lost 6 bases and 3 bases, there was a span of 15 bases. This chain's CDR3 is CASRSVGGRYEQYF. The CDR3 DNA sequence: TGTGCCAGCAGATCAGTGGGGGGGCGCTACGAGCAGTACTTC.

The rearrangement joins TRBV21-1 to TRBJ1-2. TRBV21-1 is flagged as a pseudogene. The CDR3 spans 17 residues. CDR3 sequence: CASTTGHTSQANYGYTF. CDR3 DNA sequence: TGTGCCAGCACCACGGGTCACACGTCTCAAGCTAACTATGGCTACACCTTC.

This clone was seen just once. This chain connects TRBV6-5 to TRBJ2-1; D is perhaps TRBD2 (6 bases). Germline values: CDR1 MNHEY, CDR2 SVGAGI. The CDR3 contains 14 residues. Trimming shortened V by 8 bases and J by 5 bases, and 16 bases separated the two germline ends. The CDR3 DNA reads as TGTGCCAGCGGTCGGGGAGGCCCCAACAATGAGCAGTTCTTC. Translated, it gives CASGRGGPNNEQFF.

The genes are TRBV5-1 and TRBJ2-2, with 7 bases identical to TRBD1. Germline V gene data show CDR1 as SGHRS and CDR2 as YFSETQ. There are 15 residues in the CDR3. V trimming: 1 base; J trimming: 4 bases; junction bases outside the gene matches: 4. CDR3 protein: CASSLQGVVTGELFF. CDR3 coding DNA: TGCGCCAGCAGCTTGCAGGGGGTTGTCACCGGGGAGCTGTTTTTT.

The chain uses TRBV6-5 and TRBJ2-5; 9 positions agree with TRBD2. V was pared by 2 bases and J by 5 bases, with 9 bases of the junction left unmatched. This CDR3 is built from 16 residues. Per the germline V gene, CDR1 is MNHEY and CDR2 is SVGAGI. CDR3 DNA: TGTGCCAGCAGTTACAATAAAGGCGGGAGGGCCGAGACCCAGTACTTC. This gives the protein CASSYNKGGRAETQYF.

The chain's CDR3 is CASSFTQNTGELFF. CDR3 coding DNA: TGTGCCAGCAGCTTCACACAGAACACCGGGGAGCTGTTTTTT. This sequence joins TRBV11-3 and TRBJ2-2; no reliable D call. Germline V gene lookup returns CDR1 SGHNT and CDR2 YENEEA. The CDR3 is made up of 14 amino acids. V gave up 3 bases and J gave up 1 base, with 6 bases separating them.

The chain is built from TRBV4-3 and TRBJ2-4, with unresolved D. CDR1 and CDR2 from the germline V gene are LGHNA and YSLEER. The CDR3 covers 13 residues. Trimming took 3 bases from V and 8 from J, leaving 11 bases between them. DNA for the CDR3: TGCGCCAGCAGCCAGGGCCTGGCGCACATTCAGTACTTC. This encodes CASSQGLAHIQYF.